This TCR beta chain was sequenced in a study of blood T cell repertoires in COVID-19. Germline CDR1 is LGHNA and CDR2 is YSLEER. V was pared by 2 bases and J by 7 bases, with 8 bases between. CDR3 size: 12 residues. The assay was immunoSEQ multiplex PCR, and TCRdb's table has in-frame clones only and misses some. Here the sample spans tens of thousands of clones, about 90% being singletons. Sequenced input: peripheral blood. The sequence was collected from a man aged 50 to 60 with COVID-19, enrolled during active disease. The rearrangement links TRBV4-3 to TRBJ1-2, with no clear D. The chain's CDR3 is CASSQTGGGYTF. CDR3 DNA: TGCGCCAGCAGCCAAACGGGAGGTGGCTACACCTTC.